This TCR beta chain is drawn from a study of cytomegalovirus exposure and HLA in healthy donors. The PCR was carried out with 60 Vbeta primers and 13 Jbeta primers. The data were produced by immunoSEQ multiplex PCR, yet TCRdb's version contains in-frame clones alone and is incomplete. The table lists over 100,000 clones, 79% of them singletons. The V end was cut by 5 bases, the J end by 3 bases, with 16 bases between. This CDR3 contains 15 residues. The V gene's germline CDR1 is SGHDT and CDR2 YYEEEE. The chain has TRBV5-6 and TRBJ2-3, with D perhaps TRBD2 (6 bases). The sequenced sample consisted of PBMCs. The origin of this receptor is a young woman in good health and CMV-seropositive. Written as DNA, the CDR3 is TGTGCCAGCAGTTCCGACATTGGGAGGACAGATACGCAGTATTTT. This gives the protein CASSSDIGRTDTQYF.